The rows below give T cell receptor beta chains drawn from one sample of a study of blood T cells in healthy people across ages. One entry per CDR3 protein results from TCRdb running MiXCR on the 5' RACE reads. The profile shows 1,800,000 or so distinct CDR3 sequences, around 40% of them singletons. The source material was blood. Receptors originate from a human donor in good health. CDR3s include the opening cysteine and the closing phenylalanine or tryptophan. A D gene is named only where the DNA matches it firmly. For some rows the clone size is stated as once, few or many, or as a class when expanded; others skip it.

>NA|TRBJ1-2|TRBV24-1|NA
CATSPNYLSGSAGYTF
TGTGCCACCAGCCCCAATTATTTGTCCGGCTCCGCTGGCTACACCTTC
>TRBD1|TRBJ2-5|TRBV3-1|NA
CASSQGTGHETQYF
TGTGCCAGCAGCCAAGGGACAGGACACGAGACCCAGTACTTC
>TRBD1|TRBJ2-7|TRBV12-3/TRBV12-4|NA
CASIVRDRESYEQYF
TGTGCCAGCATCGTCCGGGACAGGGAGTCCTACGAGCAGTACTTC
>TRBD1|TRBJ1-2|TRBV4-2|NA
CASSQEGEGARGYTF
TGTGCCAGCAGCCAAGAGGGGGAGGGGGCGCGTGGCTACACCTTC
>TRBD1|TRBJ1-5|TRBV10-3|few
CAISLQGSNQPQHF
TGTGCCATCAGTTTACAGGGGAGCAATCAGCCCCAGCATTTT
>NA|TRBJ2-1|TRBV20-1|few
CSAPGLFYNEQFF
TGCAGTGCGCCCGGACTGTTCTACAATGAGCAGTTCTTC
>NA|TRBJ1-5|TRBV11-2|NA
CASSFNPPGGGGHQYFGPGTQHF
NA
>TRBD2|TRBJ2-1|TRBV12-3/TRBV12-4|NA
CASRQTSGGSYNEQFF
TGTGCCAGCAGACAGACTAGCGGGGGGTCGTACAATGAGCAGTTCTTC
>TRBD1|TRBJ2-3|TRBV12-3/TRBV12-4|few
CASSHRGLGNTDTQYF
TGTGCCAGCAGTCATAGGGGGCTTGGAAACACAGATACGCAGTATTTT
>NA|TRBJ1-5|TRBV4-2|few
CASSQDEGQPQHF
TGTGCCAGCAGCCAAGATGAGGGCCAGCCCCAGCATTTT
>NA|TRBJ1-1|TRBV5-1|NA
CASSFVVGNTEAFF
TGCGCCAGCAGCTTTGTAGTGGGGAACACTGAAGCTTTCTTT
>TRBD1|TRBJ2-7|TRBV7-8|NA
CASSWDRARGEQYF
TGTGCCAGCAGCTGGGACAGGGCGCGGGGCGAGCAGTACTTC
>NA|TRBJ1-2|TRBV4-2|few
CASSQGPGRLSEYGYTF
TGTGCCAGCAGCCAGGGCCCGGGGAGACTCTCCGAGTATGGCTACACCTTC
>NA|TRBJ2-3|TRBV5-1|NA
CASSLEEVVDTQYF
TGCGCCAGCAGCTTGGAGGAGGTGGTAGATACGCAGTATTTT
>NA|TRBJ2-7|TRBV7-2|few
CASSLERVTYEQYF
TGTGCCAGCAGCCTCGAAAGGGTTACCTACGAGCAGTACTTC
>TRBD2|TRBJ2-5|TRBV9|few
CASSFGLAQTQYF
TGTGCCAGCAGCTTCGGACTAGCCCAGACCCAGTACTTC
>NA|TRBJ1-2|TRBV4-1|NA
CASSQDIRRRYGYTF
TGCGCCAGCAGCCAAGATATAAGGAGGAGATATGGCTACACCTTC
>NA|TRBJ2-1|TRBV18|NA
CASSRGPGAGNEQFF
TGTGCCAGCTCACGGGGCCCGGGGGCGGGGAATGAGCAGTTCTTC
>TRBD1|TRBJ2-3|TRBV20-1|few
CSARSDRDGSTDTQYF
TGCAGTGCTAGATCCGACAGGGACGGCTCCACAGATACGCAGTATTTT
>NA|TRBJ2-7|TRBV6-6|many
CASSSFGVYF
TGTGCCAGCAGTTCTTTTGGGGTGTACTTC
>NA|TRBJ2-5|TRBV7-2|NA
CASTLGRGFGETQYF
TGTGCCAGCACCCTGGGCAGGGGTTTTGGAGAGACCCAGTACTTC
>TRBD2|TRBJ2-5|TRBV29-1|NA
CSVADPLSGGALRETQYF
TGCAGCGTAGCCGACCCCTTAAGCGGGGGGGCCTTAAGAGAGACCCAGTACTTC
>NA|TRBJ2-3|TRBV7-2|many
CASSSVDTQYF
TGTGCCAGCAGTTCCGTAGATACGCAGTATTTT
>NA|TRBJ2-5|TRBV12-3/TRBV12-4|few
CASSFLLRTQETQYF
TGTGCCAGCAGTTTTCTACTCAGGACCCAAGAGACCCAGTACTTC
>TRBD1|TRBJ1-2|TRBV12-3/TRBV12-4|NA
CAIQGGSNYGYTF
TGTGCCATCCAGGGGGGCTCTAACTATGGCTACACCTTC
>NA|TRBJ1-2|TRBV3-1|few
CASSQGVQNYGYTF
TGTGCCAGCAGCCAAGGGGTACAGAACTATGGCTACACCTTC
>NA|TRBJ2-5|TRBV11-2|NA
CASSLERTNQETQYF
TGTGCCAGCAGCTTAGAACGGACAAATCAAGAGACCCAGTACTTC
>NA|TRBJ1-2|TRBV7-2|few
CASSLAQVKDGYTF
TGTGCCAGCAGCTTAGCCCAGGTTAAGGATGGCTACACCTTC
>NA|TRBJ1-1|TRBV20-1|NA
CSAREGPTVKAFF
TGCAGTGCTAGAGAAGGCCCGACAGTGAAAGCTTTCTTT
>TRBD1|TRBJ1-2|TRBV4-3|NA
CASSQDRRTGGFYGYTF
TGCGCCAGCAGCCAAGATCGGAGAACAGGGGGGTTTTATGGCTACACCTTC
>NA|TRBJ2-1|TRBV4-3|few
CASSQEADAGALGAEQFF
TGCGCCAGCAGCCAAGAGGCGGACGCCGGCGCTCTGGGAGCTGAGCAGTTCTTC
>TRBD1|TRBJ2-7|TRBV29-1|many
CSVIGQGLDEQYF
TGCAGCGTCATCGGACAGGGGTTGGACGAGCAGTACTTC
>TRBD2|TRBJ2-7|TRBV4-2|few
CASSQDAEASGAPYEQYF
TGTGCCAGCAGCCAAGATGCCGAGGCAAGCGGGGCCCCCTACGAGCAGTACTTC
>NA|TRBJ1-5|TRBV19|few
CASSIGLVIGNQPQHF
TGTGCCAGTAGTATCGGTTTGGTCATTGGCAATCAGCCCCAGCATTTT
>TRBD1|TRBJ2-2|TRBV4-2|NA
CASSPQDRGNTGELFF
TGTGCCAGCAGCCCTCAAGACAGGGGGAACACCGGGGAGCTGTTTTTT
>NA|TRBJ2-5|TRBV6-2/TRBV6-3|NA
CASSGDRPEQYF
TGTGCCAGCAGTGGCGACAGGCCAGAGCAGTACTTC
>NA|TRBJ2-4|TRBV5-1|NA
CASSWGRADIQYF
TGCGCCAGCAGCTGGGGCAGGGCCGATATTCAGTACTTC
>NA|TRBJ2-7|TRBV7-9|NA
CASSLSRESYEQYF
TGTGCCAGCAGCTTAAGCAGGGAGTCCTACGAGCAGTACTTC
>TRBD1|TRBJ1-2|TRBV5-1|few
CASGWDRSYGYTF
TGCGCCAGCGGTTGGGACAGGAGCTATGGCTACACCTTC
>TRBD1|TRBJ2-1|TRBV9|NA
CASSPLGDSSGNEQFF
TGTGCCAGCAGCCCTTTGGGGGACAGTTCGGGCAATGAGCAGTTCTTC